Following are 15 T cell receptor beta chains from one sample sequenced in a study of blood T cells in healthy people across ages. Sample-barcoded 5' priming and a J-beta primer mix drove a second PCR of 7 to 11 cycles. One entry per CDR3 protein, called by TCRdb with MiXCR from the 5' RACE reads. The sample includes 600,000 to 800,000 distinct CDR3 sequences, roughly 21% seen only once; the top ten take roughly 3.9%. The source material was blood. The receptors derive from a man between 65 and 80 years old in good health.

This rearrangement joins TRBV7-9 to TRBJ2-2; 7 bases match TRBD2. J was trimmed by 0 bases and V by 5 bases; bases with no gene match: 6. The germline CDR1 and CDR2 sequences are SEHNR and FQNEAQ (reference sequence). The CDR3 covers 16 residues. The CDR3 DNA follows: TGTGCCAGCAGCCGGGGAGGGGCCCCGAACACCGGGGAGCTGTTTTTT. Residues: CASSRGGAPNTGELFF.

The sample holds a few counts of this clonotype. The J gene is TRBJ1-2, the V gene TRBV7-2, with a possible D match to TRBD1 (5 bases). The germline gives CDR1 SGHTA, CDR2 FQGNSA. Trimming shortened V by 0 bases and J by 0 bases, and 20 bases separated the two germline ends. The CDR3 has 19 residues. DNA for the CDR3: TGTGCCAGCAGCTTAGCCCGTTCCGGCGGACACCTAGCTAACTATGGCTACACCTTC. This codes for CASSLARSGGHLANYGYTF. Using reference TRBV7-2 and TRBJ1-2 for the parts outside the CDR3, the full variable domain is GAGVSQSPSNKVTEKGKDVELRCDPISGHTALYWYRQSLGQGLEFLIYFQGNSAPDKSGLPSDRFSAERTGGSVSTLTIQRTQQEDSAVYLCASSLARSGGHLANYGYTFGSGTRLTVV.

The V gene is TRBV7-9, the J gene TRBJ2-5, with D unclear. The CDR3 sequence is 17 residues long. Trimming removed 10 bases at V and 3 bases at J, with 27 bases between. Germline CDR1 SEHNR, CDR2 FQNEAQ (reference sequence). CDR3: CATKRWSPAKAKETQYF. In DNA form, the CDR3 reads TGTGCCACTAAAAGGTGGTCGCCAGCTAAAGCGAAAGAGACCCAGTACTTC.

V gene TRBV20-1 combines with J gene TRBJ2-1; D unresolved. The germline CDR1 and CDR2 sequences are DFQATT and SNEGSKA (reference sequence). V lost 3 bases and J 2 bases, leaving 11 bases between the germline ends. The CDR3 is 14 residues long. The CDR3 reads CSASFGGTYNEQFF. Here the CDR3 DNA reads TGCAGTGCTAGTTTTGGCGGTACCTACAATGAGCAGTTCTTC.

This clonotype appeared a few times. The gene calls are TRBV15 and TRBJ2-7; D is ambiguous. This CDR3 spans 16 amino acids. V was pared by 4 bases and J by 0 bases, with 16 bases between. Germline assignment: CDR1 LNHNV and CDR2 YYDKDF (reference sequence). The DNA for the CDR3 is TGTGCCACCAGCACCGGCGAACACAGTTCCTCCTACGAGCAGTACTTC. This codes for CATSTGEHSSSYEQYF. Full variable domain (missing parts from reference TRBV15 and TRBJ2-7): DAMVIQNPRYQVTQFGKPVTLSCSQTLNHNVMYWYQQKSSQAPKLLFHYYDKDFNNEADTPDNFQSRRPNTSFCFLDIRSPGLGDTAMYLCATSTGEHSSSYEQYFGPGTRLTVT.

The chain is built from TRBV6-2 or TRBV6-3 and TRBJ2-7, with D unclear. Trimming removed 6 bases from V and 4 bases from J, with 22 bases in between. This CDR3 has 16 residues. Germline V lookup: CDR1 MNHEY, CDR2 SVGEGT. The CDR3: CASSNTHFRKNYEQYF. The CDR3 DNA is TGTGCCAGCAGCAATACCCACTTTAGGAAAAATTACGAGCAGTACTTC.

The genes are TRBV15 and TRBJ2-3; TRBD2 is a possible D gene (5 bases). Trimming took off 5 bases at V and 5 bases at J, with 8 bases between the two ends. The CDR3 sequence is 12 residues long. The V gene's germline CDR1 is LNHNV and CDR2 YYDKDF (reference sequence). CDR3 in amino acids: CATSRRGDTQYF. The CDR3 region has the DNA TGTGCCACCAGCCGACGGGGAGATACGCAGTATTTT.

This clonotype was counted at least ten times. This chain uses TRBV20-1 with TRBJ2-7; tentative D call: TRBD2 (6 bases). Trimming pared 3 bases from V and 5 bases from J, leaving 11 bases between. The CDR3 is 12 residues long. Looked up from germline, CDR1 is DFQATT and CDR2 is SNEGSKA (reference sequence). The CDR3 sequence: CSASGSGHEQYF. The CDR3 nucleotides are TGCAGTGCTAGCGGGAGTGGCCACGAGCAGTACTTC.

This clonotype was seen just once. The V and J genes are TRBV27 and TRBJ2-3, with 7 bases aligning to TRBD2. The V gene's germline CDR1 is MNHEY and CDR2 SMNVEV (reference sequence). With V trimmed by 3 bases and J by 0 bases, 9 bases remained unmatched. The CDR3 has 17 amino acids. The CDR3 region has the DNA TGTGCCAGCAGTTTCCTAGCGGACGATACTAGCACAGATACGCAGTATTTT. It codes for CASSFLADDTSTDTQYF.

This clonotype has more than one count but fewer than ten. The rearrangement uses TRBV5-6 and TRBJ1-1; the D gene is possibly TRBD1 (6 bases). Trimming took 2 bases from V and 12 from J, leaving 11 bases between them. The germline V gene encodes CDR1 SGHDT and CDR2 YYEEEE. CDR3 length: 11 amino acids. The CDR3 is CASSLQGYTFF. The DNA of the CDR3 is TGTGCCAGCAGCTTACAGGGATATACTTTCTTT.

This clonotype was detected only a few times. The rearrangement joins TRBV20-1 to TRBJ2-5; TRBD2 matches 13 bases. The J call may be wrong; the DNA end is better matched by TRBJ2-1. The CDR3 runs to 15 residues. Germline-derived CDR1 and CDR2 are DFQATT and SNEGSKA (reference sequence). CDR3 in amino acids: CSAISGTSGKGEQFF. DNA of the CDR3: TGCAGTGCTATTTCCGGGACTAGCGGGAAGGGTGAGCAGTTCTTC.

The CDR3 protein is CASSLLARTNEKLFF. CDR3 in DNA: TGTGCCAGCAGCTTATTAGCGAGGACTAATGAAAAACTGTTTTTT. The rearrangement uses TRBV7-8 and TRBJ1-4; D gene ambiguous. V lost 2 bases to trimming and J lost 2 bases, with 9 bases between them. CDR1 and CDR2 (germline): SGHVS, FQNEAQ. The CDR3 is 15 amino acids.

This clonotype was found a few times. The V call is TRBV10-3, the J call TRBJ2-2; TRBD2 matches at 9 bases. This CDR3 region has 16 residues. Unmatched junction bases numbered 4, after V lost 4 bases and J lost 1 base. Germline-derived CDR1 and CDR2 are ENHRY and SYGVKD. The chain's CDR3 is CAISGPSGKNTGELFF. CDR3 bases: TGTGCCATCAGTGGACCTAGCGGGAAGAACACCGGGGAGCTGTTTTTT.

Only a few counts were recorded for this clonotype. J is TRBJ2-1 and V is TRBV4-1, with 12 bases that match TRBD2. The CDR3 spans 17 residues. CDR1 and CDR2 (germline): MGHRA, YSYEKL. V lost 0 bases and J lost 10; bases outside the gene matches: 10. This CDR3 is CASSQEDLAGGSGEQFF. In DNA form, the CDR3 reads TGCGCCAGCAGCCAAGAAGATCTAGCGGGGGGGTCTGGGGAGCAGTTCTTC.

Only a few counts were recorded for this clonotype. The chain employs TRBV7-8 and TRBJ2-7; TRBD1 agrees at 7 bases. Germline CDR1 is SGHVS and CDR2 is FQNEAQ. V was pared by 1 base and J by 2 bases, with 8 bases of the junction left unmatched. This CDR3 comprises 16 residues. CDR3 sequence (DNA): TGTGCCAGCAGCTTAGTAGGATGGGGACAGACCTACGAGCAGTACTTC. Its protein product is CASSLVGWGQTYEQYF.